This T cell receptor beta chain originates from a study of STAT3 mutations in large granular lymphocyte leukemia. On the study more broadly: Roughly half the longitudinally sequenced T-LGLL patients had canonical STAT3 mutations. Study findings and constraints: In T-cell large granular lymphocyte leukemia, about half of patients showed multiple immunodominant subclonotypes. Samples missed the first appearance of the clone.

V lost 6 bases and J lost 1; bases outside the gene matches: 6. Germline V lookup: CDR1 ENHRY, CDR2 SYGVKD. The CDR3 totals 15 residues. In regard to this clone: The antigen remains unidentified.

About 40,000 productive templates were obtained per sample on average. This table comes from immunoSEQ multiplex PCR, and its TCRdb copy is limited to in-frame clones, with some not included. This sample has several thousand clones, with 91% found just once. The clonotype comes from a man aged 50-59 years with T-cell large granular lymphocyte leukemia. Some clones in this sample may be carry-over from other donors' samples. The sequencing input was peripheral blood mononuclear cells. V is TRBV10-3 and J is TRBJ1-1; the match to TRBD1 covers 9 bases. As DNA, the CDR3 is TGTGCCATCAGGGGACAGGGAGGGCGGAACACTGAAGCTTTCTTT. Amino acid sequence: CAIRGQGGRNTEAFF.